These T cell receptor beta chains were read from a single sample in a study of vaccination effects on CD4 cells after COVID-19. The method was immunoSEQ multiplex PCR; TCRdb's version includes in-frame clones alone and lacks a portion of them. Among about 38,000 clones listed, 70% to 85% were seen once. These TCRs' antigens remain unknown. Material: CD4+ T cells from PBMCs cultured with HCoV-NL63 spike peptides, obtained after COVID-19 vaccination. All receptors derive from a human donor who received a COVID-19 vaccine. Some clones in this sample may be carry-over from other donors' samples. The CDR3 runs from the conserved cysteine through the conserved F or W. The D gene is left open where the match is weak. Only part of the rows carry a size: once, few, many, or a class if the clone is expanded.

CDR3 protein | CDR3 DNA | D gene | CDR3 length | J gene | clone size | V gene
CAISESDLNTEAFF | TGTGCCATCAGTGAAAGTGACTTGAACACTGAAGCTTTCTTT | - | 14 | TRBJ1-1 | - | TRBV10-3
CASSLEGGAIQYF | TGTGCCAGCAGCTTAGAGGGGGGCGCCATTCAGTACTTC | - | 13 | TRBJ2-4 | - | TRBV7-8
CASVTGSQETQYF | TGTGCCAGCGTCACAGGGAGCCAAGAGACCCAGTACTTC | - | 13 | TRBJ2-5 | once | TRBV2
CASSEQGNYNSPLHF | TGTGCCAGCAGTGAACAGGGCAATTATAATTCACCCCTCCACTTT | - | 15 | TRBJ1-6 | - | TRBV2
CATSDRGGLDTQYF | TGTGCCACCAGTGATCGGGGGGGCCTTGATACGCAGTATTTT | TRBD2 | 14 | TRBJ2-3 | - | TRBV24-1
CASSGTTGYNEQFF | TGTGCCAGCTCGGGGACTACCGGCTACAATGAGCAGTTCTTC | TRBD2 | 14 | TRBJ2-1 | - | TRBV18
CASSPIRNTGELFF | TGTGCCAGCAGCCCTATCAGGAACACCGGGGAGCTGTTTTTT | - | 14 | TRBJ2-2 | few | TRBV2
CAWRGTGSVSRETQYF | TGTGCCTGGAGAGGGACAGGGAGTGTTTCTCGGGAGACCCAGTACTTC | TRBD1 | 16 | TRBJ2-5 | - | TRBV30
CASSPIGLGRGETQYF | TGTGCCAGCAGCCCAATCGGACTGGGTCGCGGGGAGACCCAGTACTTC | - | 16 | TRBJ2-5 | - | TRBV7-3
CAWSRQGSTDTQYF | TGTGCCTGGAGTCGGCAGGGGAGCACAGATACGCAGTATTTT | - | 14 | TRBJ2-3 | - | TRBV30
CASSLWASPNSPLHF | TGTGCCAGCAGCTTGTGGGCCAGTCCTAATTCACCCCTCCACTTT | - | 15 | TRBJ1-6 | - | TRBV5-6
CASSPRQGAVTDTQYF | TGTGCCAGCTCACCAAGACAGGGGGCGGTCACAGATACGCAGTATTTT | TRBD1 | 16 | TRBJ2-3 | - | TRBV18
CASSPRGAPGANVLTF | TGTGCCAGCAGCCCAAGAGGGGCTCCTGGGGCCAACGTCCTGACTTTC | - | 16 | TRBJ2-6 | - | TRBV3-1/TRBV3-2
CASSEAAGKETQYF | TGCGCCAGCAGTGAGGCCGCGGGCAAAGAGACCCAGTACTTC | - | 14 | TRBJ2-5 | - | TRBV10-1
CASSAGTSGGLQETQYF | TGTGCCAGCAGCGCCGGGACTAGCGGGGGGCTACAAGAGACCCAGTACTTC | TRBD2 | 17 | TRBJ2-5 | - | TRBV9
CASSRREQGHRGYTF | TGTGCCAGCAGTCGCCGCGAGCAGGGACACCGTGGCTACACCTTC | - | 15 | TRBJ1-2 | - | TRBV28